Included here is one T cell receptor beta chain sequence, with context. As yet, its antigen is unknown. Using immunoSEQ multiplex PCR, the repertoire was profiled, and TCRdb retains in-frame clones only, with some absent. The sample contains 25,000 to 30,000 clones, around 93% of which appear only once. This entry comes from a study of T cells in localized non-small cell lung cancer. Whole-study findings and limits: With higher T cell density in blood came longer overall survival. Only one tumor region was sequenced, so heterogeneity remains possible. A median approximately 57 of the top 100 tumor clones appeared in adjacent lung. The greatest T cell clonality was found in uninvolved adjacent lung (higher than in tumor).

The CDR3 runs 15 residues. V was pared by 7 bases and J by 5 bases, with 19 bases between. CDR1 is MNHNS and CDR2 is SASEGT in the germline V gene. The J gene is TRBJ2-3, the V gene TRBV6-1, with D perhaps matching TRBD1 or TRBD2 (5 bases each). The clonotype comes from a female donor at least 60 years old with stage I lung adenocarcinoma. Here the sequenced sample was peripheral blood, taken before any cancer treatment. The CDR3, as DNA: TGTGCCAGCATGGGGTCTGGGGGTCGGCGAGATACGCAGTATTTT. The encoded protein is CASMGSGGRRDTQYF.